This TCR beta chain was sequenced for a study of CD8 T cells in ankylosing spondylitis. Overall study results and limits: Disease-linked clones reportedly showed significant enrichment in matched ankylosing spondylitis synovial fluid. A motif of under 10 highly homologous TCR beta variants was seen as apparently characteristic of ankylosing spondylitis blood.

As concerns this clonotype: Its antigen is undetermined.

It was by quantitative 5'-RACE with molecular barcodes that TCR beta libraries were made. MiXCR, run by TCRdb on the 5' RACE reads, gives a single entry per CDR3 protein. Of hundreds of thousands of distinct CDR3 sequences in the sample, more than 25% were seen once. The length of the CDR3 is 14 residues. With V trimmed by 0 bases and J by 4 bases, 3 bases remained unmatched. CDR1 SGHRS and CDR2 YFSETQ come from the germline V gene. This clonotype originated in a male donor with ankylosing spondylitis or in good health (not recorded which). The sample comprised blood, either unsorted or a sorted T cell fraction (not recorded which). The gene calls are TRBV5-1 and TRBJ1-2, with 7 bases that match TRBD1. CDR3 DNA: TGCGCCAGCAGCTTGGGAGACAGGGCCTATGGCTACACCTTC. It is translated as CASSLGDRAYGYTF. Full variable domain (remainder filled in from reference TRBV5-1 and TRBJ1-2): KAGVTQTPRYLIKTRGQQVTLSCSPISGHRSVSWYQQTPGQGLQFLFEYFSETQRNKGNFPGRFSGRQFSNSRSEMNVSTLELGDSALYLCASSLGDRAYGYTFGSGTRLTVV.